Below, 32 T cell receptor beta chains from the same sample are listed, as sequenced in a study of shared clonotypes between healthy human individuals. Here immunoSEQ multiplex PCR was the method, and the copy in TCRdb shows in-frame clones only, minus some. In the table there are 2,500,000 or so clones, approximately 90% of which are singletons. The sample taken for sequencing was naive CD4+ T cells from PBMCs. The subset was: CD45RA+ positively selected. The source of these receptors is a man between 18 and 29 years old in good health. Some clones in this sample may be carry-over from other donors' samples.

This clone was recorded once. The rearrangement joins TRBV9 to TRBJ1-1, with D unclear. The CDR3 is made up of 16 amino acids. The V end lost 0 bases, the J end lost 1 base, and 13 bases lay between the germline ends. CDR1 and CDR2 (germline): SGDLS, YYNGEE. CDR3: CASSVDVRIGNTEAFF. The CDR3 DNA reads TGTGCCAGCAGCGTAGACGTTAGGATCGGGAACACTGAAGCTTTCTTT.

CDR3 bases: TGTGCCAGCACGCGGACTAGCGGGGAGGATACGCAGTATTTT. Its protein is CASTRTSGEDTQYF. The chain couples TRBV2 to TRBJ2-3; 12 bases map to TRBD2. This CDR3 comprises 14 residues. Germline assignment: CDR1 SNHLY and CDR2 FYNNEI. V lost 7 bases to trimming and J lost 6 bases; unmatched junction nucleotides: 5. Looking up the rest from reference TRBV2 and TRBJ2-3 gives the full variable domain: EPEVTQTPSHQVTQMGQEVILRCVPISNHLYFYWYRQILGQKVEFLVSFYNNEISEKSEIFDDQFSVERPDGSNFTLKIRSTKLEDSAMYFCASTRTSGEDTQYFGPGTRLTVL.

The CDR3 DNA follows: TGTGCCAGCAGCTTCTTGTACCCCGGGGAGCTGTTTTTT. Translation: CASSFLYPGELFF. The genes are TRBV7-3 and TRBJ2-2; D call uncertain. CDR3 length: 13 amino acids. Trimming shortened V by 3 bases and J by 6 bases, and 8 bases separated the two germline ends. The V gene's germline CDR1 is SGHTA and CDR2 FQGTGA.

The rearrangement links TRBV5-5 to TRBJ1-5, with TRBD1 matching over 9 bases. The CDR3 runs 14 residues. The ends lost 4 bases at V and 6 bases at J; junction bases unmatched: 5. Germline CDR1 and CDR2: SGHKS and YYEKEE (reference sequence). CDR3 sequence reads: CASSRTGAGQPQHF. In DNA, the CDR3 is TGTGCCAGCAGCAGGACAGGGGCGGGTCAGCCCCAGCATTTT.

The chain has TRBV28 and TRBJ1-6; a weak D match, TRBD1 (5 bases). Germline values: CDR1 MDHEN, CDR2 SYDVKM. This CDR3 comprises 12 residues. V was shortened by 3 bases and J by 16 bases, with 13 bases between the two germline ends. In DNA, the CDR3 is TGTGCCAGCAGTTTCTCCGGGACTTTACTCCACTTT. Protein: CASSFSGTLLHF.

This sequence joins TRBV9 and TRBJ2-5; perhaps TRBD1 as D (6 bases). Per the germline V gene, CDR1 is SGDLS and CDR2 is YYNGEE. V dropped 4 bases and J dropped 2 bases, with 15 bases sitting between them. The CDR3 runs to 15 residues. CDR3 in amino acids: CASSYPQGGQETQYF. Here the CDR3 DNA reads TGTGCCAGCAGCTACCCACAAGGGGGTCAAGAGACCCAGTACTTC. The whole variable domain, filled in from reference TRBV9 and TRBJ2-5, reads DSGVTQTPKHLITATGQRVTLRCSPRSGDLSVYWYQQSLDQGLQFLIQYYNGEERAKGNILERFSAQQFPDLHSELNLSSLELGDSALYFCASSYPQGGQETQYFGPGTRLLVL.

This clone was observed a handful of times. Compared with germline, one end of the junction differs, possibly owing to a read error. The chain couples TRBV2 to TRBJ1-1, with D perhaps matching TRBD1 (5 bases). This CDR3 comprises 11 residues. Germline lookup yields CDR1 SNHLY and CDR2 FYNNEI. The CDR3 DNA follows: TGTGCCAGTAGTGGGAGGGGTGAAGCTTTCTTT. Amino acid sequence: CASSGRGEAFF.

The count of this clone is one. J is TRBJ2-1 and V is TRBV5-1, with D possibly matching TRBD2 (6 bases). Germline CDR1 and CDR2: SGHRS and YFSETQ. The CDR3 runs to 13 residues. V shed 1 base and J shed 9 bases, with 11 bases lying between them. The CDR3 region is CASSLPGVGEQFF. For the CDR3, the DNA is TGCGCCAGCAGCTTGCCGGGAGTGGGTGAGCAGTTCTTC. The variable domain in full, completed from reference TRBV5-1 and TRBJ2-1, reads KAGVTQTPRYLIKTRGQQVTLSCSPISGHRSVSWYQQTPGQGLQFLFEYFSETQRNKGNFPGRFSGRQFSNSRSEMNVSTLELGDSALYLCASSLPGVGEQFFGPGTRLTVL.

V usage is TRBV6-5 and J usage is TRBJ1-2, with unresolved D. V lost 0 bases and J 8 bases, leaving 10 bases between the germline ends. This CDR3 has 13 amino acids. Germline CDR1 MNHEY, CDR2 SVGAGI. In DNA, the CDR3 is TGTGCCAGCAGTTACTCCATGGCAGTCGGCTACACCTTC. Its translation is CASSYSMAVGYTF.

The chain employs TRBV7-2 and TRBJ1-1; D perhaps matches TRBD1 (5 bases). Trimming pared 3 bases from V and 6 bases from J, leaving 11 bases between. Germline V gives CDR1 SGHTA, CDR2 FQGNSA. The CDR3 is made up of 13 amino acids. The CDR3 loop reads CASSLNRLAEAFF. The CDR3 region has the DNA TGTGCCAGCAGCTTGAACAGGCTTGCTGAAGCTTTCTTT.

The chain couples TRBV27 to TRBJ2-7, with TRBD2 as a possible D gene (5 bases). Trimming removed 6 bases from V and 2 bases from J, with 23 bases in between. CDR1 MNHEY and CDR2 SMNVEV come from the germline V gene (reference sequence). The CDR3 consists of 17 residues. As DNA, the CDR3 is TGTGCCAGCAGCCCAAGGGCTTTTGAAGGAGGAGCCTACGAGCAGTACTTC. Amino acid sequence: CASSPRAFEGGAYEQYF.

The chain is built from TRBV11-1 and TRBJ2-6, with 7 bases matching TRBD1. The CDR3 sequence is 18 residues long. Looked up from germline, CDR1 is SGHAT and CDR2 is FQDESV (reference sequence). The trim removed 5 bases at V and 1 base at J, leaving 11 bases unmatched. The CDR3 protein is CASSTRGRGRSGANVLTF. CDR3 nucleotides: TGTGCCAGCAGCACCCGGGGCAGGGGGAGATCTGGGGCCAACGTCCTGACTTTC. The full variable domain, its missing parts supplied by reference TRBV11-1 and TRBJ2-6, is EAEVAQSPRYKITEKSQAVAFWCDPISGHATLYWYRQILGQGPELLVQFQDESVVDDSQLPKDRFSAERLKGVDSTLKIQPAELGDSAMYLCASSTRGRGRSGANVLTFGAGSRLTVL.

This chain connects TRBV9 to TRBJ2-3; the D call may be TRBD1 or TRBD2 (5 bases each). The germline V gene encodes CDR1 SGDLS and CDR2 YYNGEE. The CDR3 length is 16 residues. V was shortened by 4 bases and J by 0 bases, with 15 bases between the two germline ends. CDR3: CASSPTSGLSTDTQYF. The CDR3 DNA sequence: TGTGCCAGCAGCCCCACGTCGGGGCTTAGCACAGATACGCAGTATTTT.

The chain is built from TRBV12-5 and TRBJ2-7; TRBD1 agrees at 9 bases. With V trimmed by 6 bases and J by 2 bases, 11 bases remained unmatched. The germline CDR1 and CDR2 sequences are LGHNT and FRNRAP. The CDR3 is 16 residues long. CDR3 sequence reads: CASGLGYGTGPYEQYF. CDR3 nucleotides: TGTGCTAGTGGCCTAGGGTACGGGACAGGGCCCTACGAGCAGTACTTC. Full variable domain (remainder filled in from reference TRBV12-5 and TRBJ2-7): DARVTQTPRHKVTEMGQEVTMRCQPILGHNTVFWYRQTMMQGLELLAYFRNRAPLDDSGMPKDRFSAEMPDATLATLKIQPSEPRDSAVYFCASGLGYGTGPYEQYFGPGTRLTVT.

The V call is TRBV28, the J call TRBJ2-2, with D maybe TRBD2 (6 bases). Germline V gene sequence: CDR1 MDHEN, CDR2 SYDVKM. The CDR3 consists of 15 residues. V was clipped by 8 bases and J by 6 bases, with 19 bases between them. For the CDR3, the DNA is TGTGCCAGCGGGCCGGGTAGCGGCGAGGCCGGGGAGCTGTTTTTT. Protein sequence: CASGPGSGEAGELFF.

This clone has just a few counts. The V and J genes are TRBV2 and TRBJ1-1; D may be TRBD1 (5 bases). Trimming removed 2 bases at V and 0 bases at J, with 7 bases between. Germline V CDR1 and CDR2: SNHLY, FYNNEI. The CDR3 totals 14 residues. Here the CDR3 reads CASSEQTVNTEAFF. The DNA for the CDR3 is TGTGCCAGCAGTGAACAGACAGTGAACACTGAAGCTTTCTTT. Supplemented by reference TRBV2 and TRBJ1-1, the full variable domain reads EPEVTQTPSHQVTQMGQEVILRCVPISNHLYFYWYRQILGQKVEFLVSFYNNEISEKSEIFDDQFSVERPDGSNFTLKIRSTKLEDSAMYFCASSEQTVNTEAFFGQGTRLTVV.

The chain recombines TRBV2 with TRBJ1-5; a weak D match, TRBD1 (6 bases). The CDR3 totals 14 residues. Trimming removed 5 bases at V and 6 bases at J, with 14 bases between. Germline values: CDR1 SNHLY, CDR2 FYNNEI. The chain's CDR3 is CASSYTGRIQPQHF. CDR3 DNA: TGTGCCAGCAGTTATACAGGGAGGATTCAGCCCCAGCATTTT. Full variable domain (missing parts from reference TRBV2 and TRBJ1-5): EPEVTQTPSHQVTQMGQEVILRCVPISNHLYFYWYRQILGQKVEFLVSFYNNEISEKSEIFDDQFSVERPDGSNFTLKIRSTKLEDSAMYFCASSYTGRIQPQHFGDGTRLSIL.

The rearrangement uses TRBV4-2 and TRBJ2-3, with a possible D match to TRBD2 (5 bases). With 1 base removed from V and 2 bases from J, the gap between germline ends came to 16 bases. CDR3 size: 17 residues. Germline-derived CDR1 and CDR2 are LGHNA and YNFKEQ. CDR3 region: CASSQGEGAVFTDTQYF. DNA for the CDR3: TGTGCCAGCAGCCAAGGAGAGGGAGCGGTGTTCACAGATACGCAGTATTTT.

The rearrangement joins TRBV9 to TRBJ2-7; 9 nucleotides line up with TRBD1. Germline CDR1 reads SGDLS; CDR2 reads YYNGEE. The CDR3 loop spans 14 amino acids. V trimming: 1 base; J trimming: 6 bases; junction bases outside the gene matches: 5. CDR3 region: CASSVLQGAGEQYF. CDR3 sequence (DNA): TGTGCCAGCAGCGTATTACAGGGGGCAGGCGAGCAGTACTTC. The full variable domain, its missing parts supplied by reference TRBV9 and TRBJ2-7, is DSGVTQTPKHLITATGQRVTLRCSPRSGDLSVYWYQQSLDQGLQFLIQYYNGEERAKGNILERFSAQQFPDLHSELNLSSLELGDSALYFCASSVLQGAGEQYFGPGTRLTVT.

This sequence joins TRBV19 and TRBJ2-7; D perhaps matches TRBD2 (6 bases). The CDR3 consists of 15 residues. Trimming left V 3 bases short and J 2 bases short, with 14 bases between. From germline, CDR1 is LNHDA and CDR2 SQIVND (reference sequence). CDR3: CASSIGGIAAYEQYF. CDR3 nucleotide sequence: TGTGCCAGTAGTATCGGGGGAATTGCAGCCTACGAGCAGTACTTC.

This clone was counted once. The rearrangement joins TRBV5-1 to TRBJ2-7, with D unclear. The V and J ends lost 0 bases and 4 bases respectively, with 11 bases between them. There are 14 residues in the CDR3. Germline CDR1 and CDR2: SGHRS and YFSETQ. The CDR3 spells CASSLAGSAYEQYF. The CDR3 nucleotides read TGCGCCAGCAGCTTGGCCGGGTCAGCTTACGAGCAGTACTTC.

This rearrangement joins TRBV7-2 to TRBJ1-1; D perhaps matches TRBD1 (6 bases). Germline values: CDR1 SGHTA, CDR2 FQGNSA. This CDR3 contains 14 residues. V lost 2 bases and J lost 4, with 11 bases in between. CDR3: CASSLLGGTTEAFF. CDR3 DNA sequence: TGTGCCAGCAGCTTACTTGGGGGCACCACTGAAGCTTTCTTT.

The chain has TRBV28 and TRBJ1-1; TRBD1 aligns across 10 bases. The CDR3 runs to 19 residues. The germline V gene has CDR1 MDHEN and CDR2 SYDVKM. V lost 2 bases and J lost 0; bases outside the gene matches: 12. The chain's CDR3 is CASSLMWRTGGAMNTEAFF. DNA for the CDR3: TGTGCCAGCAGTTTAATGTGGAGGACAGGGGGGGCGATGAACACTGAAGCTTTCTTT.

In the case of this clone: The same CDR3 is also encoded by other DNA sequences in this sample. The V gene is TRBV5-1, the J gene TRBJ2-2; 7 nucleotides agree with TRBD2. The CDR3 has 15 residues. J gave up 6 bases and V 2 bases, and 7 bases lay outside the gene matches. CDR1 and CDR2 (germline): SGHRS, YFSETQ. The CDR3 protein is CASSFLAGASGELFF. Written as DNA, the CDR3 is TGCGCCAGCAGCTTCCTTGCGGGAGCCTCCGGGGAGCTGTTTTTT.

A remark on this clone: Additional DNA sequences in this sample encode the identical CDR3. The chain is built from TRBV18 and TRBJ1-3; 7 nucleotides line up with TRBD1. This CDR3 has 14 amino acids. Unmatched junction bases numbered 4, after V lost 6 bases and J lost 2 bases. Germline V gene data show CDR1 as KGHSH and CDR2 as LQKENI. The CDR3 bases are TGTGCCAGCTCCCCCGGGACAGCTGGAAACACCATATATTTT. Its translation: CASSPGTAGNTIYF.

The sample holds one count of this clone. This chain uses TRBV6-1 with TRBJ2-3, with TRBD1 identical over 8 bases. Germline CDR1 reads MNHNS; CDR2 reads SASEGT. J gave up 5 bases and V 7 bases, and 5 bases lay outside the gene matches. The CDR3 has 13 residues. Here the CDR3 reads CASNAGGIDTQYF. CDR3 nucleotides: TGTGCCAGCAACGCAGGGGGCATAGATACGCAGTATTTT.

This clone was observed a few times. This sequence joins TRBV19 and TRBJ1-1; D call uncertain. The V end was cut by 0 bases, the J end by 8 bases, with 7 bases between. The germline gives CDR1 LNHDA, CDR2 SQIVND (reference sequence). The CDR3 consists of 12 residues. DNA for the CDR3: TGTGCCAGTAGTATAGAACGGAAAGAAGCTTTCTTT. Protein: CASSIERKEAFF.

The CDR3 sequence: CASSSRTGTYNEQFF. DNA for the CDR3: TGTGCCAGCAGTTCCCGGACAGGGACCTACAATGAGCAGTTCTTC. The genes are TRBV6-6 and TRBJ2-1, with 8 bases that match TRBD1. This CDR3 has 15 amino acids. Germline lookup yields CDR1 MNHNY and CDR2 SVGAGI (reference sequence). V was clipped by 4 bases and J by 2 bases; unmatched bases: 4.

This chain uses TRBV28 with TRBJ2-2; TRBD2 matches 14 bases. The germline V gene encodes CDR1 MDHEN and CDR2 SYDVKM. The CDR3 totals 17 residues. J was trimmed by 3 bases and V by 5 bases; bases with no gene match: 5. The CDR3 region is CASSVTSGRVDTGELFF. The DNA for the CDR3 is TGTGCCAGCAGTGTGACTAGCGGGAGGGTTGACACCGGGGAGCTGTTTTTT.

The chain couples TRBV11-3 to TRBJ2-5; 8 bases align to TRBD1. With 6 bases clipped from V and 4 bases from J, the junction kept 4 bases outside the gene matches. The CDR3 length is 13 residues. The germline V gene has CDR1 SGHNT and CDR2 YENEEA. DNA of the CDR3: TGTGCCAGCAGTTACACAGGGGGAGAGACCCAGTACTTC. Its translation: CASSYTGGETQYF.

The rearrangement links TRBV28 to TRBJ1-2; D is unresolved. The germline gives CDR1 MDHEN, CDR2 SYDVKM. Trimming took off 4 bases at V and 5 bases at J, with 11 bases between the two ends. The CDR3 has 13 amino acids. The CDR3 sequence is CASSYVQGYGYTF. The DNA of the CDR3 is TGTGCCAGCAGTTATGTGCAAGGGTATGGCTACACCTTC.

The chain's CDR3 is CASSDEGSTDTQYF. The CDR3 coding sequence is TGTGCCAGCAGTGACGAGGGTAGCACAGATACGCAGTATTTT. The chain uses TRBV6-4 and TRBJ2-3, with D perhaps matching TRBD2 (5 bases). V shed 2 bases and J shed 0 bases, with 6 bases lying between them. Germline V CDR1 and CDR2: MRHNA, SNTAGT. The CDR3 spans 14 residues.